This T cell receptor beta chain was identified during a study of CD8+ T cells in alopecia areata. This CDR3 contains 15 residues. With 5 bases removed from V and 3 bases from J, the gap between germline ends came to 13 bases. The V gene's germline CDR1 is SEHNR and CDR2 FQNEAQ (reference sequence). This sample's treatment: oral pan-JAK inhibitor, 5-10 mg twice daily. Following RNA extraction, reverse transcription yielded cDNA that acted as the sequencing template. Clones were sequenced by immunoSEQ multiplex PCR, and TCRdb holds only the in-frame ones, with some missing. The table has about 210,000 clones, 55% to 70% seen once; the top ten hold around 4.2%.

Sequenced here: CD4+ T cells sorted from blood, sampled at week 4, from a patient treated with tofacitinib. This clonotype was obtained from a human donor with alopecia areata. The J gene is TRBJ2-2, the V gene TRBV7-9; D is perhaps TRBD2 (5 bases). The CDR3, as DNA: TGTGCCAGCAGCCCAACTGGAGGATACACCGGGGAGCTGTTTTTT. Its protein product is CASSPTGGYTGELFF.